The rows below give T cell receptor beta chains drawn from one sample of a study of response to subunit inactivated influenza vaccine. TCRdb recomputed calls from the RT-PCR reads with MiXCR, one row per CDR3 protein. There are some 800,000 distinct CDR3 sequences in the sample; 21% occur only once, and 10% lies in the top ten. The specimen was PBMCs from blood, collected more than 4 days after vaccination. The receptors originated from a man aged 45-65 years who received an inactivated influenza vaccine. Both conserved end residues are part of each CDR3. The D gene is left open where the match is weak. The listing skips clone size in some rows; elsewhere it reads once, few, many or a size class.

CDR3aa	CDR3nt	abundance	d_gene	v_gene	j_gene
CASSRQGTEAFF	TGTGCCAGCTCGAGACAGGGGACTGAAGCTTTCTTT	NA	TRBD1	TRBV9	TRBJ1-1
CSARGWLAELTDTQYF	TGCAGTGCTAGGGGCTGGCTAGCGGAGCTCACAGATACGCAGTATTTT	NA	TRBD2	TRBV20-1	TRBJ2-3
CASSYPNTDTQYF	TGTGCCAGCAGTTACCCGAACACAGATACGCAGTATTTT	NA	NA	TRBV6-2/TRBV6-3	TRBJ2-3
CAISESAVTGGEGYTF	TGTGCCATCAGTGAATCGGCTGTTACGGGGGGAGAGGGCTACACCTTC	few	NA	TRBV10-3	TRBJ1-2
CSAPLATEGNEQFF	TGCAGTGCCCCACTAGCAACCGAGGGCAATGAGCAGTTCTTC	few	NA	TRBV20-1	TRBJ2-1
CSAMEANTGELFF	TGCAGCGCGATGGAAGCGAACACCGGGGAGCTGTTTTTT	many	NA	TRBV29-1	TRBJ2-2
CASSSGAPYEQYF	TGTGCCAGCAGTTCAGGGGCCCCCTACGAGCAGTACTTC	few	NA	TRBV6-2/TRBV6-3	TRBJ2-7
CASSPGSAGTQETQYF	TGCGCCAGCAGCCCTGGTAGCGCCGGGACACAAGAGACCCAGTACTTC	NA	NA	TRBV5-1	TRBJ2-5
CASSGHRGWEEETQYF	TGTGCCAGCAGTGGACATCGGGGCTGGGAAGAAGAGACCCAGTACTTC	few	NA	TRBV6-1	TRBJ2-5
CASSFPGTGHNEQFF	TGTGCCAGCAGCTTCCCTGGGACGGGGCACAATGAGCAGTTCTTC	NA	NA	TRBV5-5	TRBJ2-1
CSARDGTSGGLLDEQFF	TGCAGTGCTAGAGATGGGACTAGCGGGGGGCTCTTGGATGAGCAGTTCTTC	NA	TRBD2	TRBV20-1	TRBJ2-1
CASSQDLSGTRNEQFF	TGTGCCAGCAGCCAAGATCTTTCGGGGACTAGGAATGAGCAGTTCTTC	few	TRBD2	TRBV14	TRBJ2-1
CASSPSLRDTDYEQYF	TGTGCCAGCAGTCCATCTCTCCGGGACACGGACTACGAGCAGTACTTC	NA	NA	TRBV12-3/TRBV12-4	TRBJ2-7
CASSLIPDLATGELFF	TGTGCCAGCAGCTTAATACCGGACTTGGCCACCGGGGAGCTGTTTTTT	few	NA	TRBV7-2	TRBJ2-2
CASRGFGQTDSYEQYF	TGTGCCAGCAGGGGGTTTGGACAGACTGACTCCTACGAGCAGTACTTC	NA	NA	TRBV11-1	TRBJ2-7
CSARAPGLAGYEQYF	TGCAGTGCTAGAGCGCCGGGACTAGCTGGCTACGAGCAGTACTTC	NA	TRBD2	TRBV20-1	TRBJ2-7
CASSSGRGLTEAFF	TGTGCCAGCAGTTCGGGCAGGGGGTTGACTGAAGCTTTCTTT	NA	TRBD1	TRBV12-3/TRBV12-4	TRBJ1-1
CASYRPGQGQGYTF	TGTGCCAGCTACCGACCGGGACAGGGGCAGGGCTACACCTTC	few	TRBD1	TRBV7-2	TRBJ1-2
CASSLWTSGAGELFF	TGCGCCAGCAGCCTCTGGACTAGCGGGGCCGGGGAGCTGTTTTTT	NA	TRBD2	TRBV4-3	TRBJ2-2
CASSQGAGATNEKLFF	TGCGCCAGCAGCCAAGGGGCAGGAGCAACTAATGAAAAACTGTTTTTT	NA	NA	TRBV4-3	TRBJ1-4
CASSLVGTSVDNEQFF	TGTGCCAGCAGCTTAGTAGGGACTAGCGTTGACAATGAGCAGTTCTTC	few	TRBD2	TRBV7-8	TRBJ2-1
CASSLGTAGYEQYF	TGTGCCAGCAGTCTTGGGACAGCAGGCTACGAGCAGTACTTC	many	TRBD1	TRBV27	TRBJ2-7
CATALRAEGQGYNEQFF	TGTGCCACCGCCCTGCGGGCCGAGGGACAGGGCTACAATGAGCAGTTCTTC	NA	TRBD1	TRBV7-9	TRBJ2-1
CATSRGSSGGYEQYF	TGTGCCACCAGCAGAGGCAGCTCAGGGGGGTACGAGCAGTACTTC	NA	NA	TRBV15	TRBJ2-7
CASSPTGRVETQYF	TGTGCCAGCAGTCCGACAGGGCGGGTAGAGACCCAGTACTTC	NA	TRBD1	TRBV25-1	TRBJ2-5
CASSQSVGDTQYF	TGTGCCAGCAGCCAGTCGGTCGGGGATACGCAGTATTTT	many	NA	TRBV14	TRBJ2-3
CSVLGQGAPIF	TGCAGCGTGCTGGGTCAGGGCGCCCCCATCTTT	few	NA	TRBV29-1	TRBJ2-3
CASRHPNTEAFF	TGTGCCAGCAGGCATCCGAACACTGAAGCTTTCTTT	few	NA	TRBV6-5	TRBJ1-1
CASRWAGDETQYF	TGTGCCAGCAGATGGGCAGGGGATGAGACCCAGTACTTC	few	NA	TRBV12-3/TRBV12-4	TRBJ2-5